This T cell receptor beta chain was sequenced during a study of cytomegalovirus exposure and HLA in healthy donors. The CDR3 is made up of 18 amino acids. J was trimmed by 5 bases and V by 3 bases; bases with no gene match: 11. Germline V gives CDR1 SGHVS, CDR2 FQNEAQ. A word on this clone: Its target is unknown.

Study findings and constraints: Trimming of TCR beta V- and J-genes showed a link, identified in a later analysis, to a missense DCLRE1C variant.

It was with 60 Vbeta and 13 Jbeta primers that the PCR ran. This table comes from immunoSEQ multiplex PCR, and its TCRdb copy is limited to in-frame clones, with some not included. The table shows tens of thousands of clones, with 60% to 80% occurring only once. The chain combines TRBV7-8 with TRBJ2-1, with 12 positions matching TRBD2. Sequencing was done on a sample of PBMCs. This clonotype was obtained from a woman in her 30s in good health and CMV-seronegative. The CDR3 nucleotides read TGTGCCAGCAGCTTTTTCAGCCAAACTAGCGGGAGGCACAATGAGCAGTTCTTC. Protein: CASSFFSQTSGRHNEQFF.